This TCR beta chain emerged from a study of control samples from healthy donors and cancer patients. Trimming stripped 5 bases from V and 3 bases from J, with 12 bases between. There are 13 residues in the CDR3. Germline V gene sequence: CDR1 SGHRS, CDR2 YFSETQ. Assay used: immunoSEQ multiplex PCR; TCRdb lists only in-frame clones, some missing. The table lists about 150,000 clones, approximately 96% of them singletons. The genes are TRBV5-1 and TRBJ2-7, with D possibly TRBD1 on 6 matching bases. The receptor comes from a man aged 35-49 years in good health. Source material: blood. CDR3 protein: CASSPLDSYEQYF. The DNA of the CDR3 is TGCGCCAGCAGTCCGCTGGACAGCTACGAGCAGTACTTC.